The entry below gives a single T cell receptor beta chain sequence along with its context. V was pared by 3 bases and J by 7 bases, with 15 bases between. This CDR3 contains 15 residues. Germline V gene sequence: CDR1 KGHDR, CDR2 SFDVKD. When the RNA was reverse transcribed, random hexamers were used with an input of roughly 0.45 to 1 ug. TCRdb re-derived calls from the immunoSEQ multiplex PCR reads in MiXCR, one entry per CDR3 protein. The profile shows 130,000 to 150,000 distinct CDR3 sequences, approximately 95% of them singletons. The sequenced target, TCR beta, came from blood CD8+ and CD4+ T cells. The data derive from a study of CD8 T cells in Susac syndrome.

The clonotype comes from a human donor in good health. The chain recombines TRBV24-1 with TRBJ2-1; perhaps D is TRBD1 or TRBD2 (6 bases each). The sequencing input was CD8+ T cells from PBMCs. Here the CDR3 DNA reads TGTGCCACCAGTGATCCCCCCCGGGGGCAAAATGAGCAGTTCTTC. This codes for CATSDPPRGQNEQFF.